This T cell receptor (beta chain) emerged from a study of cytomegalovirus exposure and HLA in healthy donors (dated by TCRdb to the late 2010s). As for the study more broadly: An earlier analysis of roughly 630 of the donors reported about 250 Gb of sequence data and about 100 million unique TCR beta sequences from approximately 180 million T cells. Roughly 300 gigabases of sequencing data and around 80 million unique TCR sequences made up an early release that covered some 640 HLA-typed donors. Of the 350 to 450 genotyped donors, less than 85% were placed in the genetic ancestry cluster associated with self-reported Caucasian donors. The study aimed to test whether signatures of past pathogen exposure could be identified by cataloging public T cell receptors. The study used immunosequencing to profile the T cell repertoires of 670 or so subjects and linked those repertoires to cytomegalovirus serostatus. A separate validation cohort of 100 to 150 different subjects was used in addition to the approximately 610-subject first cohort. To predict cytomegalovirus infection status, the study combined high-throughput TCR immunosequencing, statistical association of individual TCRs with disease status, and machine learning. In a later analysis, previously published TCR beta repertoires from fewer than 750 donors were re-analyzed and high-resolution HLA genotyping was added so that TCR occurrence patterns could be studied. Rather than using new phenotypic data, the later analysis identified candidate immune exposures from TCR beta sequences and from how often those sequences occurred across donors. To decide whether each TCR beta V gene segment behaved as functional or pseudogenic, an earlier analysis of some 570 of the donors relied on high-throughput TCR beta sequencing. Donor age, sex, ethnicity and CMV serostatus were compiled together with the repertoire data. Genome-wide SNP genotypes for about 65% of the 666 donors were used in a later genetic analysis, which treated that subset as a discovery cohort. All discovery cohort repertoires had been generated using a single sequencing platform. Class I and class II HLA loci were covered by the typing at four-digit resolution. The number of donors typed differed by locus, with roughly 620-630 for A, B, C, DRB1 and DQB1, roughly 520 for DQA1, 600 to 610 for DPA1, and roughly 450 for DPB1. Roughly five DR-DQ haplotypes were handled as single units for association and clustering because linkage in the cohort was strong. Among about 370 genotyped donors of the cohort, an average of about 240,000 unique TCR beta nucleotide sequences was sequenced per donor, of which roughly 18% were non-productive. The investigation overall reported the following: An earlier analysis of 587 of the donors showed that most TCR beta V segments appeared in productive rearrangements either about 87% or about 30% of the time, which broadly matched IMGT annotations. In vitro tests confirmed that a few of the cytomegalovirus-associated TCR beta chains recognize cytomegalovirus antigens. Linkage disequilibrium might explain the correlated functional status among segregating V segments, but an unknown experimental factor could not be excluded. When HLA alleles, especially DR and DQ, strongly co-occurred, attributing TCR associations to individual alleles was difficult. An association between a missense DCLRE1C variant and V-gene and J-gene trimming of TCR beta chains was found in a later genetic analysis and replicated in an independent cohort. A cluster of highly shared sequence variants was judged likely to be a technical artifact of the sequencing pipeline. The classifier was reported to diagnose cytomegalovirus status with high specificity and sensitivity in both the original cohort and the validation cohort. Most CMV-associated TCR beta chains appeared to be HLA-restricted in a later analysis, and the HLA associations seemed to be driven largely by CMV exposure. Some IMGT-functional V segments, including TRBV6-2 and TRBV6-3, could not be told apart with the 87-base-pair reads, so those segments were excluded. Roughly uniform sequencing depth across donors was assumed in presence/absence analyses, although this assumption may not hold. In this cohort, only TCR beta chains were sequenced, and detectable features were limited by the absence of alpha or paired-chain data. It was suggested by the authors that the approach could potentially be generalized to other disease states and immunological phenotypes. Because some donors lacked HLA typing at each locus, the association tests relied only on the typed subset. A later analysis found that TCR association rates varied across HLA loci, with DRB1 alleles showing the most associated TCRs and HLA-C alleles the fewest. According to a later analysis, parvovirus B19, influenza, CMV and Epstein-Barr virus appeared linked to several top co-occurrence clusters. According to a later genetic analysis, donors in an Asian-associated ancestry cluster had fewer N-insertions in productive TCRs than the roughly 660-donor mean. Compared with equally common non-associated chains, HLA-associated TCR beta chains in a later analysis were more clonally expanded and had lower generation probabilities. In the study, approximately 150 TCR beta chains were listed as associated with cytomegalovirus. The earlier analysis of 587 of the donors excluded 15 to 20 rarely observed V segments, including chromosome 9 orphons, because counts were too low. A further reported finding was that TCR beta sequences accurately predicted the HLA-A and HLA-B alleles for most subjects in the first cohort. CMV serostatus was the only immune exposure information available for the cohort. At a false discovery rate of 0.05, a later analysis linked under 20,000 TCR beta sequences to specific HLA alleles. Most TCR sequences were observed very rarely across donors, whereas some public TCRs were present in many individuals.

This clone came up a few times. Its antigen is not yet known. Base qualities are missing; no much larger clone stands one base away. Library preparation was by the immunoSEQ multiplex PCR assay. For the multiplex PCR, a mixture combining 60 forward primers for TCR Vbeta segments and 13 reverse primers for TCR Jbeta segments was used. The CDR3 region of rearranged TCR beta genes was amplified from genomic DNA by a multiplex PCR assay. The amplified TCR beta libraries were sequenced on the Illumina HiSeq System as 87-base-pair reads. From the authors' description of their analysis: A later analysis tallied 75 million to 95 million unique TCR beta chains across the roughly 610 repertoires, and about 12 million of those chains were shared by two or more donors. A nearest-neighbor algorithm error-corrected the raw reads and collapsed the reads into unique sequences, merging closely related sequences to remove PCR and sequencing errors. Alignment of CDR3 sequences to IMGT reference sequences was used to assign V, D and J gene segments. For a sequence to be retained, at least a six-nucleotide match to both a V gene segment and a J gene segment was required. Rearrangements were classified as productive when the CDR3 lacked stop codons and remained in frame with V and J, and all other rearrangements were classified as non-productive. Following IMGT convention, CDR3 was defined as the stretch from the second conserved V-encoded cysteine up to the conserved J-encoded phenylalanine. Sequences without an unambiguous match to a single V gene segment were excluded from the earlier analysis of several hundred of the donors. In an earlier analysis of 587 of the donors, a V segment was called functional when productive rearrangements were above 56.7%, and segregating when the standard deviation between donors exceeded 5%. A statistical classification framework was built for diagnosing cytomegalovirus status from the catalog of TCR beta chain sequences. A later analysis assigned V and J genes by comparing TCR nucleotide sequences with IMGT/GENE-DB human TR gene sequences. Using the TCRdist pipeline, a later analysis assigned CDR3 sequences along with most-parsimonious VDJ recombination scenarios. In a later analysis, each TCR beta chain was defined by its CDR3 amino acid sequence together with its V-gene family, and reads without a unique V-gene family were excluded. A later analysis removed 550 to 700 highly shared, low-generation-probability nucleotide sequences to deal with suspected cross-contamination and a sequencing artifact. In a later analysis, a clonal expansion index for each public chain was calculated from normalized within-repertoire ranks of inferred template counts. In a later analysis, generation probabilities were computed with a VDJ recombination model fitted to out-of-frame rearrangements, and the resulting probabilities were checked against IGoR. A later analysis scored TCR-TCR, TCR-HLA and TCR-CMV co-occurrence with hypergeometric tests, applying a repertoire-size bias correction to TCR pairs. In a later analysis, false discovery rates were estimated by permuting HLA or CMV assignments 20 times. In a later analysis, co-occurring TCRs were grouped using DBSCAN, with TCRdist sequence similarity added in when clustering inside HLA-allele-positive subsets. For co-occurrence clustering, repertoires with fewer than 30,000 or more than 120,000 public chains were excluded, along with five or six repertoires with anomalous nucleotide sharing. Drawn from immuneACCESS, this table holds only the in-frame rearrangements with V and J called that TCRdb kept. Clones are partly lost; checked studies trace under half to an unresolved V gene and leave the rest unexplained. V and J calls and clone size come straight from that table; D and trimming were deduced from the DNA. The sample table contains 75,000 to 85,000 clones; only one count was recorded for roughly 75% of them. The biggest ten clones account for 1.1% of the sample.

The V and J ends are trimmed by 1 base and 1 base, leaving 12 bases between them. The CDR3 has 16 amino acids, counting the end cysteine and phenylalanine. Only the CDR3 DNA stays, 48 bases, in frame from base 1. The germline V gene encodes CDR1 SGHDT and CDR2 YYEEEE. In total, roughly 670 healthy bone marrow donors made up the cohort. At the time of sampling, every cohort member was nominally healthy, though immune exposures that went unrecorded were likely present. The donor was CMV seronegative and was included in the group of a few hundred seronegative cohort members. Every donor gave a peripheral blood sample, and the peripheral blood mononuclear cells from that sample were used for TCR beta sequencing. Genomic DNA extraction from the blood cell samples was performed with the Qiagen DNeasy Blood Extraction Kit.

The specimen was PBMCs. This clonotype was obtained from a male donor in good health and CMV-seronegative. This sequence uses TRBV5-6 and TRBJ1-5; TRBD1 is a weak D gene call, 5 bases matching. The CDR3 has the sequence CASSLLRAGSNQPQHF. The DNA sequence is given as TGTGCCAGCAGCTTGTTAAGGGCAGGGAGCAATCAGCCCCAGCATTTT. Reference TRBV5-6 and TRBJ1-5 proteins supply the regions before and after the CDR3; the full variable domain is: DAGVTQSPTHLIKTRGQQVTLRCSPKSGHDTVSWYQQALGQGPQFIFQYYEEEERQRGNFPDRFSGHQFPNYSSELNVNALLLGDSALYLCASSLLRAGSNQPQHFGDGTRLSIL.